This T cell receptor beta chain appears in the sequencing data of a study of blood T cells in healthy people across ages. General study points: The study found TCR beta diversity correlated strongly with naive T cell percentage.

A sample-barcoded 5' primer and a J-beta primer mix were used in a second PCR of roughly 7 to 12 cycles. Researchers report that a template-switch adaptor with 12 random nucleotides tagged each cDNA molecule. Via MiXCR, TCRdb re-called the 5' RACE reads, giving one row per CDR3 protein. The table shows about 1.7 million distinct CDR3 sequences, with roughly 30% occurring only once. At least ten counts were recorded for this clonotype. The antigen remains undetermined. Every donor gave 8 to 10 milliliters of peripheral blood. Total RNA extraction produced at least 5.5 micrograms (per sample) for the study. V lost 10 bases, J lost 3 bases, and 4 bases stayed unmatched. Germline V gene sequence: CDR1 ENHRY, CDR2 SYGVKD. The CDR3 is made up of 13 amino acids.

The chain employs TRBV10-3 and TRBJ2-5; 11 bases map to TRBD2. This clonotype was obtained from a young woman in good health. The sample comprised blood. The CDR3: CATQLAGEETQYF. DNA for the CDR3: TGTGCCACCCAACTAGCGGGAGAAGAGACCCAGTACTTC.